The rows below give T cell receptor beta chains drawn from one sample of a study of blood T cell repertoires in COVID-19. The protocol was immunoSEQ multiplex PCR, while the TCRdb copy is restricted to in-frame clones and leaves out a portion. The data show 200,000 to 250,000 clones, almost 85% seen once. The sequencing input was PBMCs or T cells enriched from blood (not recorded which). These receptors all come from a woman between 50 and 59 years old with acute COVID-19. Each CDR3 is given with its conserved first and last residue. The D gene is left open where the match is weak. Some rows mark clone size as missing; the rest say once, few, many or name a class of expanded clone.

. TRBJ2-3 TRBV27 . CASSLRASRQISTDTQYF TGTGCCAGCAGTTTACGGGCTTCCCGACAGATTAGCACAGATACGCAGTATTTT
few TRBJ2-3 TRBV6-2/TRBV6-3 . CASSYNRRIRTDTQYF TGTGCCAGCAGTTACAATAGGCGGATCCGCACAGATACGCAGTATTTT
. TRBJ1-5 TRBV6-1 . CASSEQGARQPQHF TGTGCCAGCAGTGAACAGGGTGCGCGTCAGCCCCAGCATTTT
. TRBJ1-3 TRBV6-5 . CASRDSTSGNTIYF TGTGCCAGCAGGGACAGTACCTCTGGAAACACCATATATTTT
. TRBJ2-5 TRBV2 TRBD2 CAATSGGFQETQYF TGTGCCGCCACTAGCGGGGGTTTCCAAGAGACCCAGTACTTC
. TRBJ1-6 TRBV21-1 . CASSKGGLLYNSPLHF TGTGCCAGCAGCAAAGGGGGCCTCCTCTATAATTCACCCCTCCACTTT
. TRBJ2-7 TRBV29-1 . CSVEKAGVPYEQYF TGCAGCGTTGAAAAGGCGGGTGTCCCCTACGAGCAGTACTTC
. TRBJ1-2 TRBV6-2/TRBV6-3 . CASSVQYNRGYTF TGTGCCAGCAGCGTCCAGTACAATCGTGGCTACACCTTC
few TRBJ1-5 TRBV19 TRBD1 CASSIGGGARSIQPQHF TGTGCCAGTAGTATAGGAGGGGGCGCCAGGTCTATACAGCCCCAGCATTTT
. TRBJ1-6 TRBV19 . CASRSDGRNSPLHF TGTGCCAGTAGATCAGACGGGAGGAATTCACCCCTCCACTTT
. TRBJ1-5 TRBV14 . CASSQGAKNQPQHF TGTGCCAGCAGCCAAGGAGCTAAAAATCAGCCCCAGCATTTT
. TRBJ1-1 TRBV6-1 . CASSEATTVNTEAFF TGTGCCAGCAGTGAAGCTACCACAGTGAACACTGAAGCTTTCTTT
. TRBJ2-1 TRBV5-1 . CASSLIPRERNEQFF TGCGCCAGCAGCTTGATCCCCAGGGAAAGAAATGAGCAGTTCTTC
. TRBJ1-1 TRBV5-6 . CASSDWGQGGTEAFF TGTGCCAGCAGCGATTGGGGCCAGGGTGGGACTGAAGCTTTCTTT
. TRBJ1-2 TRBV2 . CASRATGSNYGYTF TGTGCCAGCAGGGCCACAGGTTCTAACTATGGCTACACCTTC
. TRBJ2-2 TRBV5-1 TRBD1 CASRSTGSGELFF TGCGCCAGCCGTTCGACAGGGTCCGGGGAGCTGTTTTTT
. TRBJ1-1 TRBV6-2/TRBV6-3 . CASRYDTGVNTEAFF TGTGCCAGCAGGTACGACACGGGGGTGAACACTGAAGCTTTCTTT
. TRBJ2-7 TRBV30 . CAWSVNSGSEQYF TGTGCCTGGAGTGTAAACTCCGGGTCCGAGCAGTACTTC
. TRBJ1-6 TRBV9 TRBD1 CASSPRGRLSSPLHF TGTGCCAGCAGCCCAAGGGGGCGCCTATCCTCACCCCTCCACTTT
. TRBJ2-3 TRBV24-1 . CATSDRLEYPDTQYF TGTGCCACCAGTGATCGACTAGAATATCCAGATACGCAGTATTTT
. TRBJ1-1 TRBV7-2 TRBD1 CASSPYKNRDSEAFF TGTGCCAGCAGCCCCTACAAGAACCGGGACAGCGAAGCTTTCTTT
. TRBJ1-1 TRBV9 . CASSNGRARDKLSTEAFF TGTGCCAGCAGCAACGGAAGGGCCCGGGACAAGCTTTCCACTGAAGCTTTCTTT
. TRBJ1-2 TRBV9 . CASSPSGGGASPNYGYTF TGTGCCAGCAGCCCCTCGGGGGGGGGCGCATCCCCTAACTATGGCTACACCTTC
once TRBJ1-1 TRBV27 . CASSSEPRQVQAFF TGTGCCAGCAGTTCCGAACCCCGACAGGTGCAAGCTTTCTTT
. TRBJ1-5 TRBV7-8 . CASSLFRDNQPQHF TGTGCCAGCAGCTTATTCCGGGACAATCAGCCCCAGCATTTT
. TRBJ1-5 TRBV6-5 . CASSYFRGSNQPQHF TGTGCCAGCAGTTACTTCAGGGGCAGCAATCAGCCCCAGCATTTT
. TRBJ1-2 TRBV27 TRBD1 CASSLTTGVPYGYTF TGTGCCAGCAGTCTAACAACAGGGGTTCCCTATGGCTACACCTTC
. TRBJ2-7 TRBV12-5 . CASGLVIQGPNSYEQYF TGTGCTAGTGGTTTGGTAATCCAGGGGCCTAACTCCTACGAGCAGTACTTC
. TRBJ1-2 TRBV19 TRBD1 CASSISQGDYGYTF TGTGCCAGTAGTATTTCCCAGGGGGACTATGGCTACACCTTC
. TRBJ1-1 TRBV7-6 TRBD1 CASSLERTGFRNTEAFF TGTGCCAGCAGCTTAGAAAGGACAGGTTTCAGGAACACTGAAGCTTTCTTT
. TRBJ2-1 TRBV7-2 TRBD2 CASSRSGGHNNEQFF TGTGCCAGCAGTCGTAGCGGGGGGCACAACAATGAGCAGTTCTTC
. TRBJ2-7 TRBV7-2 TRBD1 CASSLGGQGGQSYEQYF TGTGCCAGCAGCTTAGGGGGACAGGGAGGCCAATCCTACGAGCAGTACTTC
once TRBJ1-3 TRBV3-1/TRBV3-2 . CASSPSHRDSGNTIYF TGTGCCAGCAGCCCTTCTCACAGGGACTCTGGAAACACCATATATTTT
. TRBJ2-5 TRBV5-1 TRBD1 CASSPTGVETQYF TGCGCCAGCAGCCCAACAGGGGTCGAGACCCAGTACTTC
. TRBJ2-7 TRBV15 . CATSRDPDSVYEQYF TGTGCCACCAGCAGAGATCCTGACAGCGTCTACGAGCAGTACTTC
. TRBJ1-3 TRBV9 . CASSVGLGDSGNTIYF TGTGCCAGCAGCGTAGGTCTCGGGGACTCTGGAAACACCATATATTTT
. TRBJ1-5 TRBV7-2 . CASSDLGYSNQPQHF TGTGCCAGCAGTGATCTAGGCTATAGCAATCAGCCCCAGCATTTT
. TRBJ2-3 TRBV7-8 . CASSLLLGLASDTQYF TGTGCCAGCAGCTTATTATTAGGGCTAGCGTCAGATACGCAGTATTTT
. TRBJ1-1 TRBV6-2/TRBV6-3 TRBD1 CASSYSFFGTGNTEAFF TGTGCCAGCAGTTACTCATTTTTTGGGACAGGGAACACTGAAGCTTTCTTT
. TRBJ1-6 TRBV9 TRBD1 CASSPSTGARNSPLHF TGTGCCAGCAGCCCTTCGACAGGGGCTCGGAATTCACCCCTCCACTTT
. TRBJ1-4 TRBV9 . CASSSGYGEKLFF TGTGCCAGCAGTTCCGGGTACGGAGAAAAACTGTTTTTT
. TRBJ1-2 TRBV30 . CAWSLEAYGYTF TGTGCCTGGAGCCTCGAGGCATACGGCTACACCTTC
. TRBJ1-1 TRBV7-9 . CASSLGGSNTEAFF TGTGCCAGCAGCTTAGGAGGATCGAACACTGAAGCTTTCTTT
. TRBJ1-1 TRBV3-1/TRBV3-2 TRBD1 CASSRGQGATEAFF TGTGCCAGCAGCCGAGGACAGGGGGCGACTGAAGCTTTCTTT
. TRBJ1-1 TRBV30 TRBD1 CAYQGGEAFF TGTGCCTACCAGGGGGGTGAAGCTTTCTTT
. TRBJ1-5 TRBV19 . CASSVLYSNQPQHF TGTGCCAGTAGTGTCCTATATAGCAATCAGCCCCAGCATTTT
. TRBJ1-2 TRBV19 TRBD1 CASSPGVRTGDGYTF TGTGCCAGTAGTCCCGGCGTCCGGACAGGGGATGGCTACACCTTC
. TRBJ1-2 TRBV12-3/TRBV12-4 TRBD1 CASTETGIYGYTF TGTGCCAGCACCGAGACAGGGATCTATGGCTACACCTTC
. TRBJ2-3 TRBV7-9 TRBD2 CASSTGTSGTNTQYF TGTGCCAGCAGCACCGGGACTAGCGGGACAAATACGCAGTATTTT
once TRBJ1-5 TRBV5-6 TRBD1 CASSHWDREDQPQHF TGTGCCAGCAGCCACTGGGACAGGGAGGATCAGCCCCAGCATTTT
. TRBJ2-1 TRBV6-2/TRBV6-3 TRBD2 CASSYPGVAGRDEQFF TGTGCCAGCAGTTACCCGGGAGTAGCGGGGCGGGATGAGCAGTTCTTC
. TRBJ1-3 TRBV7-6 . CASSLGTGFTGNTIYF TGTGCCAGCAGCTTAGGAACAGGGTTTACTGGAAACACCATATATTTT
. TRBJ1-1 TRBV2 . CASEREGNTEAFF TGTGCCAGCGAGCGGGAGGGGAACACTGAAGCTTTCTTT
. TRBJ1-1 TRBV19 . CASSTQGAYTEAFF TGTGCCAGTAGTACCCAAGGGGCCTACACTGAAGCTTTCTTT
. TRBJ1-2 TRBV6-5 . CASSYSLAGRDGYTF TGTGCCAGCAGTTACTCGTTGGCAGGAAGAGATGGCTACACCTTC
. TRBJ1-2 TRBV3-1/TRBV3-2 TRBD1 CASSRGQGFNYGYTF TGTGCCAGCAGCCGGGGACAGGGTTTTAACTATGGCTACACCTTC
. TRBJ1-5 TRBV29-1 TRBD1 CSTGDDQPQHF TGCAGCACAGGGGATGACCAGCCCCAGCATTTT
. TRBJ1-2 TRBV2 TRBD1 CASSATGAPYTF TGTGCCAGCAGTGCAACAGGGGCCCCCTACACCTTC